This section outlines one T cell receptor (beta chain) sequence together with its context. Its cognate antigen is unknown. Other DNA sequences of this sample code for an identical CDR3. The CDR3 spans 15 residues. The germline gives CDR1 SEHNR, CDR2 FQNEAQ (reference sequence). Trimming at V came to 2 bases and at J to 0 bases, leaving 1 base not matched to a gene. The data were produced by immunoSEQ multiplex PCR, yet TCRdb's version contains in-frame clones alone and is incomplete. Counted here are 2 million to 2.5 million clones, 95% occurring once; the ten biggest clones make up around 0.13%. This sample is drawn from a study of shared clonotypes between healthy human individuals. Study observations and caveats: Sharing across a few donors was seen in about 5% of naive CD4 clonotypes. Despite large depth, rarefaction showed incomplete sorted-subset sequencing.

Sequencing was carried out using naive CD4+ T cells sorted from blood. Regarding subset: CD45RA+ positively selected. J is TRBJ2-1 and V is TRBV7-9; 7 bases match TRBD1. The TCR sequence derives from a man aged 18 to 30 in good health. CDR3 sequence reads: CASSLSGGSYNEQFF. CDR3 nucleotide sequence: TGTGCCAGCAGCTTATCAGGGGGCTCCTACAATGAGCAGTTCTTC.